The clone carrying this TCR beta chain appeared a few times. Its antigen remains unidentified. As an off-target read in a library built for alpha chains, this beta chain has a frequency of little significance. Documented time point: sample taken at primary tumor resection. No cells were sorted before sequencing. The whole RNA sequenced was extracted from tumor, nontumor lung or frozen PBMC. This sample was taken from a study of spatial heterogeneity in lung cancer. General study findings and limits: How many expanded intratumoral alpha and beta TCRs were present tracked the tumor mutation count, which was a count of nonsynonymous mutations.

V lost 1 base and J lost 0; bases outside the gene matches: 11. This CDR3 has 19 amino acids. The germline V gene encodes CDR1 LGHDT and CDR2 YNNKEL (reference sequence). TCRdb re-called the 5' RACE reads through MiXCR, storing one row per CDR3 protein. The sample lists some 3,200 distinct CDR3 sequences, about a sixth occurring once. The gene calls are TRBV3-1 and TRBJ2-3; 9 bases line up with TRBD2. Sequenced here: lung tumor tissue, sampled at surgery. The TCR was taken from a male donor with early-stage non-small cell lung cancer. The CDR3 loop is CASSQVRSSGDPSTDTQYF. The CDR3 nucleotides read TGTGCCAGCAGCCAAGTGAGGTCTAGCGGGGATCCTAGCACAGATACGCAGTATTTT.